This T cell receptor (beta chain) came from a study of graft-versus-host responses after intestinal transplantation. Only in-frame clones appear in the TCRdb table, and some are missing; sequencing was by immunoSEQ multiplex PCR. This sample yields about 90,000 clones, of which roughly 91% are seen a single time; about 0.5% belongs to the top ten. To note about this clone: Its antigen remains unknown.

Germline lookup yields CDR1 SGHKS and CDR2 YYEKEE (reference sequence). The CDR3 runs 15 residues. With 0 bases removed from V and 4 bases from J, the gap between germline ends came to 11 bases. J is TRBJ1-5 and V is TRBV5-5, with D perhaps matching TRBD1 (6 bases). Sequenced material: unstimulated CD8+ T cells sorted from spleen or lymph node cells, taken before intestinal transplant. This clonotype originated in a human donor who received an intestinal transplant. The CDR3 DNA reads TGTGCCAGCAGCTTGGTCACAGGGACGAATCAGCCCCAGCATTTT. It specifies CASSLVTGTNQPQHF.